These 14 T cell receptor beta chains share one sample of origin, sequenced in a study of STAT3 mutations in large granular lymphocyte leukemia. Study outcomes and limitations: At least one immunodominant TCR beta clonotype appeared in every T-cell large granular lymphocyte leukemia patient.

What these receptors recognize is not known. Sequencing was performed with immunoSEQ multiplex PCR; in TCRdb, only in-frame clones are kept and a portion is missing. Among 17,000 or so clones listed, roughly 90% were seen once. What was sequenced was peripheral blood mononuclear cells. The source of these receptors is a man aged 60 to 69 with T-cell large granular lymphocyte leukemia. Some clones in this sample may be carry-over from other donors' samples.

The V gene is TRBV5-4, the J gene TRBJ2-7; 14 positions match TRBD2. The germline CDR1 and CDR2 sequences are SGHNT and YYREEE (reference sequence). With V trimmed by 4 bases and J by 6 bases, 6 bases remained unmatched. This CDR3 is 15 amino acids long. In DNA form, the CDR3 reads TGTGCCAGCAGCACCCCGACTAGCGGGAGGGGCGAGCAGTACTTC. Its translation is CASSTPTSGRGEQYF.

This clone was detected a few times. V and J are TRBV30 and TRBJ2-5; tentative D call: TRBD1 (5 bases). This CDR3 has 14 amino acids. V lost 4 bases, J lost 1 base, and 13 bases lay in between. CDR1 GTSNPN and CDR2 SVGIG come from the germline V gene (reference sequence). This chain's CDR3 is CAWTNLGAQETQYF. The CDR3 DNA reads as TGTGCCTGGACCAACTTAGGGGCCCAAGAGACCCAGTACTTC.

CDR3 sequence: CASSLGASGNPDTQYF. For the CDR3, the DNA is TGCGCCAGCAGCTTGGGGGCTAGCGGGAATCCAGATACGCAGTATTTT. The V call is TRBV5-1, the J call TRBJ2-3, with 9 bases fitting TRBD2. The ends lost 0 bases at V and 4 bases at J; junction bases unmatched: 6. This CDR3 comprises 16 residues. Germline CDR1 reads SGHRS; CDR2 reads YFSETQ.

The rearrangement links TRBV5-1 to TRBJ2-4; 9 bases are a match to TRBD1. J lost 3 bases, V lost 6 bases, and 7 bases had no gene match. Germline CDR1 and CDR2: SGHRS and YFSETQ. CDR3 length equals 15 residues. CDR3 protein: CASTPDRGDKNIQYF. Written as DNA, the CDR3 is TGCGCCAGCACCCCGGACAGGGGTGACAAAAACATTCAGTACTTC.

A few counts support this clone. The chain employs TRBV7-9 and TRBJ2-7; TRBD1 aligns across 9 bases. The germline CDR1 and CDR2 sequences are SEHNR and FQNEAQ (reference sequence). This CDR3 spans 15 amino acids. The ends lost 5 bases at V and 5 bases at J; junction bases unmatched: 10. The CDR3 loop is CASSPPRRDRDEQYF. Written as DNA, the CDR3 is TGTGCCAGCAGCCCGCCAAGAAGGGACAGGGACGAGCAGTACTTC.

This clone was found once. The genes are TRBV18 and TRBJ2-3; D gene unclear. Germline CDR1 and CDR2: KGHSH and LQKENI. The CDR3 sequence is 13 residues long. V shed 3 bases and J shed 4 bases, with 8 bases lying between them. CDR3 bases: TGTGCCAGCTCACCGCCCCTTCCAGATACGCAGTATTTT. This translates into CASSPPLPDTQYF.

The chain's CDR3 is CASSLGLAGVETQYF. CDR3 bases: TGTGCCAGCAGTCTTGGACTAGCGGGAGTCGAGACCCAGTACTTC. The J gene is TRBJ2-5, the V gene TRBV28; 13 nucleotides agree with TRBD2. Germline V gene sequence: CDR1 MDHEN, CDR2 SYDVKM. There are 15 residues in the CDR3. The V gene end was trimmed by 5 bases and the J gene end by 5 bases; junction bases not matched to a gene: 5.

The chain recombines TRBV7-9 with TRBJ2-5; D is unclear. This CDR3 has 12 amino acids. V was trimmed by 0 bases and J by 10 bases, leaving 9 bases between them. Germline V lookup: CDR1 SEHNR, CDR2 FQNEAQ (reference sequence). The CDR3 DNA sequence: TGTGCCAGCAGCTTAGCCGACTGGGACCAGTACTTC. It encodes CASSLADWDQYF.

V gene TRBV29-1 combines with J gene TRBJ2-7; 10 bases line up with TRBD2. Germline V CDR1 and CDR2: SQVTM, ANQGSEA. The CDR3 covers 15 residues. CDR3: CRLEGGGTSVYEQYF. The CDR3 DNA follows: TGCAGGCTGGAGGGAGGGGGGACTAGCGTCTACGAGCAGTACTTC.

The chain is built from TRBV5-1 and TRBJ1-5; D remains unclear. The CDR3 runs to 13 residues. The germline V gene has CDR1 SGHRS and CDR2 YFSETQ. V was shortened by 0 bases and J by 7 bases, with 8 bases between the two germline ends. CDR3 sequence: CASSLGVGQPQHF. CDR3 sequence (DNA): TGCGCCAGCAGCTTGGGGGTTGGCCAGCCCCAGCATTTT.

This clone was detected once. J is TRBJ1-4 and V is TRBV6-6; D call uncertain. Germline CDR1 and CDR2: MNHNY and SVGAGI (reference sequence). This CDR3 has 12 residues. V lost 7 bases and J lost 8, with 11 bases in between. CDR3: CASTRIGEKLFF. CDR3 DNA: TGTGCCAGCACCCGAATTGGGGAAAAACTGTTTTTT.

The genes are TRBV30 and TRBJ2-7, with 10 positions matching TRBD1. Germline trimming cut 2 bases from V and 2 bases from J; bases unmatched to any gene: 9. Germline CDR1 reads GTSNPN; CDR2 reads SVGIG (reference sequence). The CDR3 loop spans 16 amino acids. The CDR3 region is CAWSPGTGAITYEQYF. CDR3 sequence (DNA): TGTGCCTGGAGTCCAGGGACAGGGGCGATAACCTACGAGCAGTACTTC.

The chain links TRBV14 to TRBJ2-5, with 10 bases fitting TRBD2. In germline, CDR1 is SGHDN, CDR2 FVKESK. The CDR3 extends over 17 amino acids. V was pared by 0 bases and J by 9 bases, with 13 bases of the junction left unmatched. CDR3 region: CASSQDLSTSGTRAQYF. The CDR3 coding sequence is TGTGCCAGCAGCCAAGATCTGAGTACTAGCGGGACCAGGGCCCAGTACTTC.

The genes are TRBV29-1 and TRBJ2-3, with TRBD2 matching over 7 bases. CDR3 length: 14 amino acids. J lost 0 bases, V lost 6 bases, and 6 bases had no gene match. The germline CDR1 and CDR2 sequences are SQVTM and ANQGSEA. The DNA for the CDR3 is TGCAGCGTAGTCGGGGAGGGTAGCACAGATACGCAGTATTTT. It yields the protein CSVVGEGSTDTQYF.